The source of this T cell receptor (beta chain) is a study of T cell repertoires in cytomegalovirus infection. Findings and limits, study-wide: Cumulated frequencies of public TCR beta families served to identify carriers of CMV plus the relevant HLA.

TCRdb itself ran the reads through MiXCR, one entry per CDR3 protein. The table shows 510,000 or so distinct CDR3 sequences, with 26% occurring only once. Comment on this clonotype: No antigen is known for it.

The CDR3 extends over 13 amino acids. The V end lost 7 bases, the J end lost 6 bases, and 15 bases lay between the germline ends. Sequences were obtained from PBMCs. The sequence came from a human donor in good health (CMV status not recorded). Some clones in this sample may be carry-over from other donors' samples. This chain uses TRBV12-3 or TRBV12-4 with TRBJ2-5; tentatively, D is TRBD1 (6 bases). The CDR3 protein is CASNAGVSQTQYF. In DNA, the CDR3 is TGTGCCAGCAATGCAGGGGTCTCGCAGACCCAGTACTTC.